This note documents a single T cell receptor beta chain sequence. Its antigen is not known. The sample originates from a study of OX40 agonist ivuxolimab in advanced cancers. Overall study context: Age averaged about 66 years (range about 20 to 80), and around 78% were male. General study results and limits: CD8+ T cells averaged more expanded clones than CD4+. Clones of CD4+ and CD8+ blood T cells grew by week 6 at doses of 0.1 to 3.0 mg/kg.

The data were produced by immunoSEQ multiplex PCR, yet TCRdb's version contains in-frame clones alone and is incomplete. This table holds under 95,000 clones, roughly 82% found once. Here the sequenced sample was CD4+ or CD8+ T cells sorted from blood, taken in a trial of the OX40 agonist ivuxolimab. The source of this sequence is an adult with an advanced solid tumor such as melanoma, head and neck, liver or kidney cancer.

The CDR3 DNA sequence: TGCGCCAGCAGCTTTGGGCTAGCGGGAGTCGGGGCCAACGTCCTGACTTTC. It specifies CASSFGLAGVGANVLTF. The V and J genes are TRBV5-1 and TRBJ2-6; 10 nucleotides match TRBD2. Germline V gene lookup returns CDR1 SGHRS and CDR2 YFSETQ. V was pared by 2 bases and J by 4 bases, with 6 bases of the junction left unmatched. This CDR3 spans 17 amino acids.